This TCR beta chain is drawn from a study of blood T cell repertoires in COVID-19. Overall study: COVID-19 samples collected from the United States, Italy and Spain covered acute and convalescent phases.

Authors' processing steps: Using reference gene primer amplification, nucleated cell counts were estimated. Repertoires were generated with immunoSEQ multiplex PCR, while TCRdb's copy carries only in-frame clones and drops some. The V and J calls and clone size are taken from that table; D and trimming were inferred from the DNA. This sample has around 480,000 clones, with around 87% found just once. Cohort assignment relied on participant-reported clinical history. What the recovered Cohort 3 donors had was two negative PCRs, clearance, or symptom resolution. V dropped 6 bases and J dropped 7 bases, with 12 bases sitting between them. The CDR3 length is 12 residues. The germline V gene encodes CDR1 MNHEY and CDR2 SMNVEV (reference sequence).

This sequence originates from a woman between 18 and 30 years old who had recovered from COVID-19. This chain connects TRBV27 to TRBJ1-2; perhaps TRBD1 as D (6 bases). What was sequenced was PBMCs or T cells enriched from blood (not recorded which). The DNA of the CDR3 is TGTGCCAGCAGCTCCTTCAGGGGTGGCTACACCTTC. This encodes CASSSFRGGYTF.